This passage covers 21 T cell receptor beta chains from one sample sequenced in a study of T-cell memory formation after mild COVID-19. MiXCR was run by TCRdb on the 5' RACE reads, yielding one entry per CDR3 protein. The top ten hold around two fifths of the sample, which has about 90,000 distinct CDR3 sequences, more than 12% seen once. Sequencing used PBMCs or a T cell subset sorted from them (not recorded which). The receptors originated from a young man who had mild COVID-19 (a few samples of this study predate the infection). Cell type and time point are not known.

This clonotype was picked up a small number of times. This rearrangement joins TRBV20-1 to TRBJ2-3; 8 bases are shared with TRBD2. The CDR3 runs 14 residues. Germline loops: CDR1 DFQATT, CDR2 SNEGSKA (reference sequence). V lost 6 bases to trimming and J lost 1 base; unmatched junction nucleotides: 6. The chain's CDR3 is CSALNSGGTDTQYF. In nucleotides, the CDR3 is TGCAGTGCCTTGAATAGCGGGGGCACAGATACGCAGTATTTT.

This clonotype was recorded a few times. This chain joins TRBV24-1 and TRBJ2-7, with D perhaps TRBD1 or TRBD2 (5 bases each). In germline, CDR1 is KGHDR, CDR2 SFDVKD. The CDR3 is made up of 15 amino acids. V dropped 8 bases and J dropped 9 bases, with 25 bases sitting between them. CDR3 in amino acids: CATTRDRPFRPSQYF. The CDR3 coding sequence is TGTGCCACCACCAGGGACCGACCTTTTCGGCCGTCGCAGTACTTC.

This chain joins TRBV7-9 and TRBJ2-7, with D tentatively TRBD1 (6 bases). The CDR3 loop spans 16 amino acids. Trimming shortened V by 8 bases and J by 3 bases, and 23 bases separated the two germline ends. Germline V gene data show CDR1 as SEHNR and CDR2 as FQNEAQ (reference sequence). The CDR3 DNA sequence: TGTGCCAGCTCCATCTCCCCGGGACAAGGAGGCTACGAGCAGTACGTC. Protein sequence: CASSISPGQGGYEQYV.

This clonotype was detected many times. The rearrangement links TRBV5-4 to TRBJ2-1; D gene ambiguous. Germline loops: CDR1 SGHNT, CDR2 YYREEE (reference sequence). Trimming left V 1 base short and J 10 bases short, with 6 bases between. CDR3 length: 11 residues. The CDR3 loop reads CASSLLLEQFF. CDR3 DNA sequence: TGTGCCAGCAGCTTGCTGCTCGAGCAGTTCTTC.

The chain is built from TRBV7-9 and TRBJ1-1, with D hard to call. Trimming cost V 5 bases and J 1 base, with 14 bases left between them. This CDR3 has 15 residues. Germline V gene lookup returns CDR1 SEHNR and CDR2 FQNEAQ (reference sequence). In DNA form, the CDR3 reads TGTGCCAGCAGCAGCCCCGCCCGAGCGAACACTGAAGCTTTCTTT. It translates to CASSSPARANTEAFF.

This clonotype came up many times. The chain uses TRBV27 and TRBJ2-5; D remains unclear. Between the trimmed V and J ends, which lost 0 bases and 5 bases, there was a span of 4 bases. The germline gives CDR1 MNHEY, CDR2 SMNVEV (reference sequence). CDR3 length equals 12 residues. The CDR3 loop is CASSLSGETQYF. The CDR3 DNA follows: TGTGCCAGCAGTTTATCAGGGGAGACCCAGTACTTC.

This clonotype was counted a few times. The chain carries TRBV7-2 and TRBJ1-2; no definite D call. Trimming removed 5 bases from V and 4 bases from J, with 14 bases in between. Germline V gene data show CDR1 as SGHTA and CDR2 as FQGNSA. The CDR3 has 14 residues. The CDR3, as DNA: TGTGCCAGCAGCAGTGGGTGGCACCTCTATGGCTACACCTTC. It encodes CASSSGWHLYGYTF.

J is TRBJ2-7 and V is TRBV7-9; D is possibly TRBD1 (5 bases). Trimming stripped 4 bases from V and 6 bases from J, with 13 bases between. The CDR3 runs 13 residues. CDR1 and CDR2 from the germline V gene are SEHNR and FQNEAQ (reference sequence). In DNA form, the CDR3 reads TGTGCCAGCAGCTCCTCGACAGACAGCGAGCAGTACGTC. Its protein is CASSSSTDSEQYV.

This clonotype was picked up a small number of times. The rearrangement uses TRBV4-1 and TRBJ2-7; 8 nucleotides line up with TRBD2. The CDR3 runs 16 residues. Unmatched junction bases numbered 12, after V lost 4 bases and J lost 4 bases. CDR1 and CDR2 (germline): MGHRA, YSYEKL. The CDR3 DNA is TGCGCCAGCAGCCCACCCGGGAGGGGGGGCCTATACGAGCAGTACTTC. It codes for CASSPPGRGGLYEQYF.

In this sample, this clonotype turned up many times. The chain is built from TRBV11-2 and TRBJ2-3; 11 bases line up with TRBD2. Per germline, CDR1 SGHAT and CDR2 FQNNGV. The CDR3 sequence is 17 residues long. The ends lost 5 bases at V and 1 base at J; junction bases unmatched: 8. CDR3 sequence reads: CASSPGGLAVGTDTQYF. The CDR3 bases are TGTGCCAGCAGCCCGGGGGGACTAGCGGTCGGCACAGATACGCAGTATTTT.

This clonotype came up a few times. This chain joins TRBV4-1 and TRBJ2-7, with D maybe TRBD2 (5 bases). This CDR3 is built from 14 residues. V was cut by 6 bases and J by 0 bases, with 12 bases left in between. Looked up from germline, CDR1 is MGHRA and CDR2 is YSYEKL. CDR3 sequence: CASSPGMYSYEQYV. The DNA of the CDR3 is TGCGCCAGCAGTCCCGGGATGTACTCCTACGAGCAGTACGTC.

This clonotype came up once. The rearrangement links TRBV5-4 to TRBJ2-7; D remains ambiguous. This CDR3 is built from 14 residues. Germline V CDR1 and CDR2: SGHNT, YYREEE (reference sequence). Trimming pared 3 bases from V and 1 base from J, leaving 11 bases between. For the CDR3, the DNA is TGTGCCAGCAGCTCCCACCCAAATTCCTACGAGCAGTACTTC. This gives the protein CASSSHPNSYEQYF. The full variable domain, in which reference TRBV5-4 and TRBJ2-7 provide the parts outside the CDR3, is ETGVTQSPTHLIKTRGQQVTLRCSSQSGHNTVSWYQQALGQGPQFIFQYYREEENGRGNFPPRFSGLQFPNYSSELNVNALELDDSALYLCASSSHPNSYEQYFGPGTRLTVT.

This clonotype appeared a few times. V is TRBV20-1 and J is TRBJ1-2; possible D gene TRBD1, 5 bases. Between the trimmed V and J ends, which lost 5 bases and 4 bases, there was a span of 8 bases. The CDR3 has 11 residues. Germline V gene lookup returns CDR1 DFQATT and CDR2 SNEGSKA (reference sequence). CDR3 nucleotides: TGCAGTGCTCGGGACGGCTATGGCTACACCTTC. Its protein product is CSARDGYGYTF.

A few counts support this clonotype. The chain employs TRBV5-1 and TRBJ1-1, with D unclear. The CDR3 is made up of 13 amino acids. Germline loops: CDR1 SGHRS, CDR2 YFSETQ. Trimming cost V 4 bases and J 1 base, with 8 bases left between them. In DNA form, the CDR3 reads TGCGCCAGCAGCCCACTCGCGAACACTGAAGCTTTCTTT. Amino acids: CASSPLANTEAFF.

The chain employs TRBV18 and TRBJ2-2; D is undetermined. The length of the CDR3 is 16 residues. Germline values: CDR1 KGHSH, CDR2 LQKENI. The V end was cut by 0 bases, the J end by 0 bases, with 8 bases between. This CDR3 is CASSPPQAANTGELFF. The DNA for the CDR3 is TGTGCCAGCTCACCACCGCAGGCAGCGAACACCGGGGAGCTGTTTTTT.

This clonotype was seen more than once but under ten times. The chain has TRBV5-6 and TRBJ1-6, with a weak D call TRBD1 (6 bases). The CDR3 is made up of 16 amino acids. The V gene lost 4 bases and the J gene lost 8 bases, with 19 bases spanning the gap. Per the germline V gene, CDR1 is SGHDT and CDR2 is YYEEEE. CDR3 loop: CASSIDSGGEHSPLHF. In nucleotides, the CDR3 is TGTGCCAGCAGCATCGACAGTGGGGGCGAACATTCACCCCTCCACTTT.

The V and J genes are TRBV20-1 and TRBJ2-7, with TRBD1 matching 8 bases. The V and J ends lost 6 bases and 5 bases, in that order; junction bases with no gene match: 9. The CDR3 is made up of 13 amino acids. Germline lookup yields CDR1 DFQATT and CDR2 SNEGSKA (reference sequence). The CDR3 DNA sequence: TGCAGTGCAGCCGACAGGGGATCCCACGAGCAGTACGTC. This gives the protein CSAADRGSHEQYV.

This clonotype was detected only a few times. This chain joins TRBV13 and TRBJ2-7; D may match TRBD1 or TRBD2 (5 bases each). The length of the CDR3 is 13 residues. Germline-derived CDR1 and CDR2 are PRHDT and FYEKMQ (reference sequence). The V end was cut by 4 bases, the J end by 5 bases, with 12 bases between. The CDR3 spells CASSSLGDHEQYV. Written as DNA, the CDR3 is TGTGCCAGCAGCTCCTTGGGGGACCACGAGCAGTACGTC.

In its sample, this clonotype was seen a few times. The rearrangement uses TRBV4-3 and TRBJ1-1; no reliable D call. Trimming removed 1 base at V and 1 base at J, with 7 bases between. CDR3 length equals 14 residues. Germline V gene sequence: CDR1 LGHNA, CDR2 YSLEER. The CDR3 DNA sequence: TGCGCCAGCAGCCAAGGTAGGAGGAACACTGAAGCTTTCTTT. Its translation is CASSQGRRNTEAFF.

This clonotype was counted a few times. This chain connects TRBV29-1 to TRBJ2-7; D gene ambiguous. Germline V gene data show CDR1 as SQVTM and CDR2 as ANQGSEA. CDR3 length equals 13 residues. V lost 7 bases to trimming and J lost 2 bases, with 15 bases between them. The CDR3 region has the DNA TGCAGCGCCATCCCAGGCGGAGCCTACGAGCAGTACTTC. It is translated as CSAIPGGAYEQYF.

The rearrangement links TRBV6-1 to TRBJ2-7, with D unresolved. The germline V and J ends were trimmed by 10 bases and 6 bases, with 13 bases remaining between them. The CDR3 sequence is 11 residues long. Germline V CDR1 and CDR2: MNHNS, SASEGT. In DNA, the CDR3 is TGTGCCACCCGGACGGCCGGCGAGCAGTACTTC. It specifies CATRTAGEQYF.